Listed below are T cell receptor beta chains from one sample, sequenced in a study of CD8+ T cells in alopecia areata. This table comes from immunoSEQ multiplex PCR, and its TCRdb copy is limited to in-frame clones, with some not included. The sample yields about 190,000 clones, about 60% seen once. Sequenced material: CD4+ T cells sorted from blood, taken at week 4, from a patient treated with tofacitinib. All receptors come from a human donor with alopecia areata. CDR3s leave out the opening cysteine and the closing phenylalanine or tryptophan. The order of the fields is J gene, V gene, CDR3 protein.

J: TRBJ2-1
V: TRBV10-3
CDR3: AISLRSSYNEQF

J: TRBJ1-1
V: TRBV29-1
CDR3: SVVDRGRDTEAF

J: TRBJ1-3
V: TRBV4-3
CDR3: ASSQRAGNTIY

J: TRBJ2-4
V: TRBV29-1
CDR3: SVEAPPGSGRRGNIQY

J: TRBJ2-7
V: TRBV5-1
CDR3: ASSLRTDSYEQY

J: TRBJ2-1
V: TRBV29-1
CDR3: SVEPGSYYNEQF

J: TRBJ2-1
V: TRBV30
CDR3: AWSVGLAGEPYNEQF

J: TRBJ1-5
V: TRBV4-1
CDR3: ASSQVHSNGFQPQH

J: TRBJ2-5
V: TRBV7-3
CDR3: ASSLVSQETQY

J: TRBJ2-3
V: TRBV10-3
CDR3: AIGREHAESTDTQY

J: TRBJ2-7
V: TRBV29-1
CDR3: SVEGGQGTYEQY

J: TRBJ1-1
V: TRBV29-1
CDR3: SVSRGGTEAS

J: TRBJ2-7
V: TRBV10-2
CDR3: ASSENEQY

J: TRBJ2-7
V: TRBV7-9
CDR3: ASSHPAGAGEQY

J: TRBJ2-7
V: TRBV6-1
CDR3: ASRVEYSYEQY

J: TRBJ1-2
V: TRBV30
CDR3: AWSARSDYGYT

J: TRBJ1-1
V: TRBV7-8
CDR3: ASSIRENTEAF

J: TRBJ2-1
V: TRBV11-2
CDR3: ASSLALSAAGYNEQF